There are a few counts of the clone carrying this T cell receptor (beta chain). One entry per CDR3 protein results from TCRdb running MiXCR on the 5' RACE reads. The table records just under 600,000 distinct CDR3 sequences, roughly 13% of them present only once. This sample was taken from a study of T cells after yellow fever vaccination. V was pared by 3 bases and J by 7 bases, with 5 bases of the junction left unmatched. CDR3 length: 13 amino acids. Germline V lookup: CDR1 SGDLS, CDR2 YYNGEE. This rearrangement joins TRBV9 to TRBJ1-2, with 8 bases matching TRBD1. The sequence came from a man in his thirties or forties who received the YFV17D yellow fever vaccine. Material: PBMCs, obtained on the day of the yellow fever booster vaccination. The DNA for the CDR3 is TGTGCCAGCAGCGACAGGGGGTTCGGTGGCTACACCTTC. Translated, it gives CASSDRGFGGYTF. Using reference TRBV9 and TRBJ1-2 for the parts outside the CDR3, the full variable domain is DSGVTQTPKHLITATGQRVTLRCSPRSGDLSVYWYQQSLDQGLQFLIQYYNGEERAKGNILERFSAQQFPDLHSELNLSSLELGDSALYFCASSDRGFGGYTFGSGTRLTVV.